This TCR beta chain was observed in a study of PD-1 blockade in classical Hodgkin lymphoma. Here immunoSEQ multiplex PCR was the method, and the copy in TCRdb shows in-frame clones only, minus some. The sample has approximately 84,000 clones; 83% are singletons. This CDR3 region has 15 residues. From germline, CDR1 is SNHLY and CDR2 FYNNEI. The trim removed 7 bases at V and 2 bases at J, leaving 7 bases unmatched. Time point noted: cycle 4 day 1 (C4D1), after less than 7 weeks of nivolumab. Each patient's relapse followed autologous stem cell transplantation, and brentuximab vedotin exposure varied. This TCR was sampled from a human donor with classical Hodgkin lymphoma. The chain recombines TRBV2 with TRBJ1-3, with TRBD1 identical over 8 bases. The material sequenced was peripheral blood mononuclear cells (PBMCs), taken before the fourth cycle of nivolumab. Written as DNA, the CDR3 is TGTGCCAGCATGCAAGACAGGGGCGCTGGAAACACCATATATTTT. Translated: CASMQDRGAGNTIYF.